Each of the 24 T cell receptor beta chains below was sequenced from the same sample in a study of OX40 agonist ivuxolimab in advanced cancers. TCRdb's table, derived via immunoSEQ multiplex PCR, lists solely in-frame clones and lacks some. The table includes about 50,000 clones, about four fifths detected once. The sequencing here drew on CD4+ or CD8+ T cells sorted from blood, taken in a trial of the OX40 agonist ivuxolimab. The receptors derive from an adult with an advanced solid tumor such as melanoma, head and neck, liver or kidney cancer.

This rearrangement joins TRBV9 to TRBJ2-2; 9 bases line up with TRBD1. This CDR3 contains 14 residues. Germline V CDR1 and CDR2: SGDLS, YYNGEE. With 5 bases clipped from V and 7 bases from J, the junction kept 6 bases outside the gene matches. The CDR3 nucleotides are TGTGCCAGCAGAAAGGACAGGGGTAACGGGGAGCTGTTTTTT. It translates to CASRKDRGNGELFF.

The CDR3 here is CASSEVLNEQFF. For the CDR3, the DNA is TGCGCCAGCAGTGAGGTCCTCAATGAGCAGTTCTTC. V usage is TRBV10-2 and J usage is TRBJ2-1; unclear D gene. CDR1 WSHSY and CDR2 SAAADI come from the germline V gene. The CDR3 length is 12 residues. The V end was cut by 2 bases, the J end by 6 bases, with 5 bases between.

The CDR3 spells CASSYPGGEAFF. As DNA, the CDR3 is TGTGCCAGCAGTTACCCCGGCGGTGAAGCTTTCTTT. The genes are TRBV6-6 and TRBJ1-1; no clear D gene. From germline, CDR1 is MNHNY and CDR2 SVGAGI (reference sequence). V was cut by 2 bases and J by 7 bases, with 8 bases left in between. The CDR3 sequence is 12 residues long.

This clone has a count of ten or more. J is TRBJ2-1 and V is TRBV11-3; D may correspond to TRBD1 or TRBD2 (5 bases each). The CDR3 runs 16 residues. Germline V gives CDR1 SGHNT, CDR2 YENEEA. Trimming stripped 0 bases from V and 9 bases from J, with 18 bases between. CDR3 region: CASSLEGWGRNPEQFF. The CDR3 DNA reads as TGTGCCAGCAGCTTAGAGGGCTGGGGACGGAACCCTGAGCAGTTCTTC.

The rearrangement joins TRBV27 to TRBJ1-1, with D tentatively TRBD1 (6 bases). Between the trimmed V and J ends, which lost 1 base and 6 bases, there was a span of 12 bases. Germline V gene lookup returns CDR1 MNHEY and CDR2 SMNVEV (reference sequence). This CDR3 is built from 14 residues. The CDR3 loop reads CASSLWGAESEAFF. CDR3 DNA sequence: TGTGCCAGCAGTTTATGGGGGGCGGAATCTGAAGCTTTCTTT.

Written as DNA, the CDR3 is TGTGCCAGCAGCTTGGAAATGGGGGCAAGGGAGACCCAGTACTTC. The encoded protein is CASSLEMGARETQYF. V usage is TRBV5-4 and J usage is TRBJ2-5, with D possibly being TRBD1 (6 bases). CDR1 is SGHNT, CDR2 YYREEE, per germline (reference sequence). The CDR3 is made up of 15 amino acids. Trimming took 0 bases from V and 5 from J, leaving 14 bases between them. Using reference TRBV5-4 and TRBJ2-5 for the parts outside the CDR3, the full variable domain is ETGVTQSPTHLIKTRGQQVTLRCSSQSGHNTVSWYQQALGQGPQFIFQYYREEENGRGNFPPRFSGLQFPNYSSELNVNALELDDSALYLCASSLEMGARETQYFGPGTRLLVL.

The V gene is TRBV27, the J gene TRBJ2-7; D remains ambiguous. Germline CDR1 MNHEY, CDR2 SMNVEV (reference sequence). The CDR3 is made up of 11 amino acids. V was shortened by 4 bases and J by 0 bases, with 1 base between the two germline ends. Here the CDR3 reads CASSSSYEQYF. The CDR3 DNA follows: TGTGCCAGCAGTTCCTCCTACGAGCAGTACTTC.

J is TRBJ1-1 and V is TRBV18, with D unresolved. Trimming shortened V by 3 bases and J by 1 base, and 12 bases separated the two germline ends. The CDR3 is 15 amino acids. The germline CDR1 and CDR2 sequences are KGHSH and LQKENI. The CDR3 reads CASSPLHAKNTEAFF. The CDR3 DNA is TGTGCCAGCTCACCGTTACACGCGAAGAACACTGAAGCTTTCTTT.

The chain carries TRBV11-2 and TRBJ1-2, with D possibly matching TRBD1 (5 bases). The CDR3 runs to 19 residues. Trimming took 6 bases from V and 0 from J, leaving 26 bases between them. The V gene's germline CDR1 is SGHAT and CDR2 FQNNGV. CDR3 loop: CASRPRSIRQSDTNYGYTF. The CDR3 DNA follows: TGTGCCAGCAGACCGAGAAGTATTCGACAGTCCGACACTAACTATGGCTACACCTTC. Filled out from reference TRBV11-2 and TRBJ1-2, the complete variable domain reads EAGVAQSPRYKIIEKRQSVAFWCNPISGHATLYWYQQILGQGPKLLIQFQNNGVVDDSQLPKDRFSAERLKGVDSTLKIQPAKLEDSAVYLCASRPRSIRQSDTNYGYTFGSGTRLTVV.

J is TRBJ2-1 and V is TRBV5-1, with D possibly TRBD2 on 6 matching bases. CDR1 and CDR2 (germline): SGHRS, YFSETQ. The CDR3 has 16 residues. V lost 0 bases, J lost 2 bases, and 12 bases lay in between. The CDR3 DNA reads TGCGCCAGCAGCTTGGTTGTTAGCGGAGCCTACAATGAGCAGTTCTTC. Its protein product is CASSLVVSGAYNEQFF.

This chain uses TRBV6-1 with TRBJ2-6, with 7 nucleotides matching TRBD1. The germline V gene has CDR1 MNHNS and CDR2 SASEGT. Unmatched junction bases numbered 4, after V lost 6 bases and J lost 2 bases. This CDR3 is 15 amino acids long. For the CDR3, the DNA is TGTGCCAGCAGAGATACAGGGGCTGGGGCCAACGTCCTGACTTTC. Amino acid sequence: CASRDTGAGANVLTF.

Here the CDR3 reads CASSLRQGAYEQYF. In DNA, the CDR3 is TGTGCCAGCAGCCTCCGACAGGGAGCCTACGAGCAGTACTTC. The rearrangement joins TRBV13 to TRBJ2-7; 7 nucleotides align to TRBD1. The V and J ends lost 5 bases and 2 bases, in that order; junction bases with no gene match: 6. The CDR3 has 14 amino acids. Germline V lookup: CDR1 PRHDT, CDR2 FYEKMQ (reference sequence).

There are a few counts of this clone. V gene TRBV6-1 combines with J gene TRBJ2-7; a weak D match, TRBD2 (6 bases). The CDR3 consists of 15 residues. Germline-derived CDR1 and CDR2 are MNHNS and SASEGT. Trimming took 6 bases from V and 3 from J, leaving 18 bases between them. The CDR3 DNA follows: TGTGCCAGCAGCGGTTATAGAGGCGGGGACTACGAGCAGTACTTC. Protein product: CASSGYRGGDYEQYF.

This chain uses TRBV9 with TRBJ1-3; 7 nucleotides match TRBD1. The CDR3 totals 15 residues. Trimming took 1 base from V and 3 from J; bases not matched to a gene: 4. Germline-derived CDR1 and CDR2 are SGDLS and YYNGEE. CDR3 protein: CASSVTGQNGNTIYF. The CDR3 bases are TGTGCCAGCAGCGTAACGGGACAGAATGGAAACACCATATATTTT.

J is TRBJ1-1 and V is TRBV2; D possibly corresponds to TRBD1 (5 bases). CDR1 SNHLY and CDR2 FYNNEI come from the germline V gene. The CDR3 runs to 15 residues. The V gene lost 6 bases and the J gene lost 1 base, with 15 bases spanning the gap. CDR3 DNA sequence: TGTGCCAGCAGGGCCGAGGTGACAGCGAACACTGAAGCTTTCTTT. Translated: CASRAEVTANTEAFF.

The chain recombines TRBV11-1 with TRBJ2-7, with D tentatively TRBD1 (6 bases). The CDR3 consists of 12 residues. Trimming pared 5 bases from V and 4 bases from J, leaving 9 bases between. The germline CDR1 and CDR2 sequences are SGHAT and FQDESV (reference sequence). The CDR3 coding sequence is TGTGCCAGCAGCCCAAGGGGGTACGAGCAGTACTTC. It yields the protein CASSPRGYEQYF.

V is TRBV15 and J is TRBJ2-2, with 8 positions matching TRBD2. Germline V CDR1 and CDR2: LNHNV, YYDKDF (reference sequence). The CDR3 contains 15 residues. The ends lost 4 bases at V and 3 bases at J; junction bases unmatched: 4. The chain's CDR3 is CATSITSGYTGELFF. CDR3 nucleotides: TGTGCCACCAGCATCACTAGCGGCTACACCGGGGAGCTGTTTTTT.

The chain combines TRBV5-1 with TRBJ2-5, with 7 bases fitting TRBD1. CDR3 size: 14 residues. Germline assignment: CDR1 SGHRS and CDR2 YFSETQ. V dropped 4 bases and J dropped 6; count of bases not matched to a gene: 9. In DNA form, the CDR3 reads TGCGCCAGCAGCGCGACAGGGTCGGAAAAGACCCAGTACTTC. Amino acid sequence: CASSATGSEKTQYF.

The CDR3 spells CASSPQGDQPQHF. CDR3 nucleotides: TGTGCCAGCAGCCCCCAAGGGGATCAGCCCCAGCATTTT. The genes are TRBV7-9 and TRBJ1-5, with a tentative D call TRBD1 (5 bases). Trimming shortened V by 5 bases and J by 5 bases, and 10 bases separated the two germline ends. Germline lookup yields CDR1 SEHNR and CDR2 FQNEAQ (reference sequence). This CDR3 has 13 amino acids.

Here the CDR3 DNA reads TGTGCCAGCAGCCGGGCCTTTACCAAGGAGACCCAGTACTTC. It encodes CASSRAFTKETQYF. The chain recombines TRBV11-3 with TRBJ2-5; D ambiguous. V was trimmed by 5 bases and J by 5 bases, leaving 15 bases between them. The CDR3 is made up of 14 amino acids. Germline V gene sequence: CDR1 SGHNT, CDR2 YENEEA.

V is TRBV9 and J is TRBJ2-1, with unresolved D. V lost 2 bases and J 6 bases, leaving 9 bases between the germline ends. CDR3 size: 13 residues. CDR1 is SGDLS, CDR2 YYNGEE, per germline. CDR3 in amino acids: CASSVSSPNEQFF. The CDR3 nucleotides read TGTGCCAGCAGCGTCTCATCTCCCAATGAGCAGTTCTTC.

The chain recombines TRBV7-9 with TRBJ2-5; 9 bases are shared with TRBD1. The J segment lost 9 bases and the V segment lost 2 bases, leaving 7 bases of the junction unmatched. Germline V gene lookup returns CDR1 SEHNR and CDR2 FQNEAQ (reference sequence). CDR3 size: 14 residues. The CDR3 nucleotides read TGTGCCAGCAGCTTATCCCGGGACAGGGATTCCCAGTACTTC. Protein sequence: CASSLSRDRDSQYF.

The chain joins TRBV5-1 to TRBJ1-2, with unresolved D. Deletions cut 4 bases from V and 7 bases from J, with 17 bases between. Germline values: CDR1 SGHRS, CDR2 YFSETQ. The CDR3 has 14 residues. CDR3 in amino acids: CASSPDRALPGYTF. Written as DNA, the CDR3 is TGCGCCAGCAGCCCGGACCGGGCGCTACCTGGCTACACCTTC.

V and J are TRBV2 and TRBJ2-3; D is perhaps TRBD2 (7 bases). The CDR3 length is 16 residues. Per germline, CDR1 SNHLY and CDR2 FYNNEI. The V gene lost 1 base and the J gene lost 5 bases, with 16 bases spanning the gap. CDR3 nucleotides: TGTGCCAGCAGTGAAGTGGGGGGGGGCCATGGAGATACGCAGTATTTT. This gives the protein CASSEVGGGHGDTQYF.